The 9 T cell receptor beta chains below were found in one sample sequenced in a study of blood T cell repertoires in COVID-19. Using immunoSEQ multiplex PCR, the repertoire was profiled, and TCRdb retains in-frame clones only, with some absent. The data show about 480,000 clones, about 91% seen once. The sequencing sample was made of peripheral blood. Receptor source: a woman between 50 and 59 years old with COVID-19, enrolled during active disease.

The rearrangement joins TRBV5-6 to TRBJ2-7, with D uncertain. Germline CDR1 is SGHDT and CDR2 is YYEEEE. CDR3 length: 14 amino acids. V lost 1 base, J lost 0 bases, and 8 bases lay in between. CDR3: CASSLQADSYEQYF. The CDR3, as DNA: TGTGCCAGCAGCTTGCAGGCCGACTCCTACGAGCAGTACTTC.

The chain combines TRBV11-2 with TRBJ1-3, with D hard to call. CDR3 length equals 12 residues. Germline loops: CDR1 SGHAT, CDR2 FQNNGV. V lost 5 bases to trimming and J lost 3 bases, with 5 bases between them. In nucleotides, the CDR3 is TGTGCCAGCAGCCTCGGTGGAAACACCATATATTTT. Translating it yields CASSLGGNTIYF.

This chain joins TRBV5-8 and TRBJ2-7; D may be TRBD1 (5 bases). Per germline, CDR1 SGHTS and CDR2 YDEGEE. V lost 2 bases to trimming and J lost 0 bases, with 6 bases between them. The CDR3 spans 13 residues. The CDR3 DNA is TGTGCCAGCAGCTTCAGGGACTCCTACGAGCAGTACTTC. Its translation is CASSFRDSYEQYF.

In DNA form, the CDR3 reads TGTGCCAGCAGTTTAAGGCGGAGAGAAAACATTCAGTACTTC. This translates into CASSLRRRENIQYF. V usage is TRBV27 and J usage is TRBJ2-4; D is uncertain. Trimming stripped 2 bases from V and 5 bases from J, with 10 bases between. The CDR3 has 14 residues. Germline CDR1 reads MNHEY; CDR2 reads SMNVEV (reference sequence).

In regard to this clone: This sample includes further DNA sequences coding for the same CDR3. This chain links TRBV9 with TRBJ2-1; 8 nucleotides agree with TRBD2. This CDR3 region has 15 residues. The germline gives CDR1 SGDLS, CDR2 YYNGEE. Trimming at V came to 2 bases and at J to 8 bases, leaving 9 bases not matched to a gene. CDR3 nucleotide sequence: TGTGCCAGCAGCGTTGTGAGCGGGGGAAGGGATGAGCAGTTCTTC. This encodes CASSVVSGGRDEQFF.

The chain links TRBV9 to TRBJ1-1, with D uncertain. This CDR3 region has 16 residues. Germline loops: CDR1 SGDLS, CDR2 YYNGEE. Trimming pared 3 bases from V and 3 bases from J, leaving 18 bases between. CDR3 amino acids: CASSGLARSQDTEAFF. In nucleotides, the CDR3 is TGTGCCAGCAGCGGCCTCGCTAGGTCGCAAGACACTGAAGCTTTCTTT.

The chain carries TRBV18 and TRBJ2-2; 10 bases are a match to TRBD1. This CDR3 contains 18 residues. V lost 5 bases, J lost 3 bases, and 12 bases stayed unmatched. Germline-derived CDR1 and CDR2 are KGHSH and LQKENI. CDR3 nucleotide sequence: TGTGCCAGCTCATCGGGAGGACAGGGGGTAATACACACCGGGGAGCTGTTTTTT. This gives the protein CASSSGGQGVIHTGELFF.

J is TRBJ1-1 and V is TRBV7-9, with D maybe TRBD1 (6 bases). The CDR3 extends over 15 amino acids. Germline-derived CDR1 and CDR2 are SEHNR and FQNEAQ (reference sequence). V was trimmed by 6 bases and J by 7 bases, leaving 21 bases between them. The CDR3 nucleotides are TGTGCCAGCAGTACCTCTGGGCAGGGGCCCGTTGAAGCTTTCTTT. Its translation: CASSTSGQGPVEAFF.

The chain employs TRBV10-3 and TRBJ1-1; 8 bases agree with TRBD1. CDR3 length: 13 residues. J gave up 5 bases and V 6 bases, and 5 bases lay outside the gene matches. Germline V CDR1 and CDR2: ENHRY, SYGVKD. The CDR3 spells CAIRDRVGTEAFF. In DNA, the CDR3 is TGTGCCATCAGGGACAGGGTGGGAACTGAAGCTTTCTTT.